This passage covers 20 T cell receptor beta chains from one sample sequenced in a study of Tregs in tolerant kidney transplant recipients. Assay used: immunoSEQ multiplex PCR; TCRdb lists only in-frame clones, some missing. The sample includes tens of thousands of clones, 93% of them seen just once. Related graft donors supplied nonmyeloablative bone marrow transplants, and mixed chimerism was transient. The sample consisted of CD4+ T cells from blood (PBMCs), taken 12 months after the transplant. The receptors were sampled from a human patient who received a combined kidney and bone marrow transplant. Some T cells may possibly be graft donor cells.

V is TRBV18 and J is TRBJ1-1; maybe TRBD1 (6 bases). V lost 6 bases to trimming and J lost 1 base, with 9 bases between them. This CDR3 contains 13 residues. The germline gives CDR1 KGHSH, CDR2 LQKENI. In DNA form, the CDR3 reads TGTGCCAGCTCTCAACAGGGGAACACTGAAGCTTTCTTT. Translated: CASSQQGNTEAFF.

The chain employs TRBV5-1 and TRBJ2-1, with 7 bases matching TRBD1. Germline trimming cut 4 bases from V and 3 bases from J; bases unmatched to any gene: 13. The CDR3 sequence is 17 residues long. Germline V gene lookup returns CDR1 SGHRS and CDR2 YFSETQ. CDR3 loop: CASSIRTGPGVYNEQFF. DNA of the CDR3: TGCGCCAGCAGCATCCGGACAGGTCCCGGGGTCTACAATGAGCAGTTCTTC. Variable domain in full (rest from reference TRBV5-1 and TRBJ2-1): KAGVTQTPRYLIKTRGQQVTLSCSPISGHRSVSWYQQTPGQGLQFLFEYFSETQRNKGNFPGRFSGRQFSNSRSEMNVSTLELGDSALYLCASSIRTGPGVYNEQFFGPGTRLTVL.

V gene TRBV5-1 combines with J gene TRBJ1-2; no definite D call. This CDR3 has 14 amino acids. V was pared by 2 bases and J by 5 bases, with 13 bases between. Germline-derived CDR1 and CDR2 are SGHRS and YFSETQ. CDR3 amino acids: CASSFGGSGYGYTF. CDR3 DNA: TGCGCCAGCAGCTTCGGAGGGTCGGGTTATGGCTACACCTTC.

The V gene is TRBV19, the J gene TRBJ1-2; D is uncertain. The CDR3 consists of 12 residues. CDR1 is LNHDA, CDR2 SQIVND, per germline (reference sequence). V lost 1 base and J 7 bases, leaving 7 bases between the germline ends. For the CDR3, the DNA is TGTGCCAGTAGTATAGGAGGGTTTGGCTACACCTTC. This translates into CASSIGGFGYTF.

This chain joins TRBV18 and TRBJ2-7; 10 nucleotides line up with TRBD2. Germline V gene lookup returns CDR1 KGHSH and CDR2 LQKENI. This CDR3 comprises 16 residues. V lost 6 bases to trimming and J lost 2 bases; unmatched junction nucleotides: 10. The CDR3 spells CASSRGLAEPPYEQYF. CDR3 in DNA: TGTGCCAGCTCTCGAGGACTAGCGGAGCCCCCCTACGAGCAGTACTTC. Complete variable domain (other parts from reference TRBV18 and TRBJ2-7): NAGVMQNPRHLVRRRGQEARLRCSPMKGHSHVYWYRQLPEEGLKFMVYLQKENIIDESGMPKERFSAEFPKEGPSILRIQQVVRGDSAAYFCASSRGLAEPPYEQYFGPGTRLTVT.

This clone was counted a single time. V gene TRBV4-1 combines with J gene TRBJ1-3, with 11 bases matching TRBD1. This CDR3 spans 17 amino acids. Germline values: CDR1 MGHRA, CDR2 YSYEKL. V dropped 3 bases and J dropped 3; count of bases not matched to a gene: 7. As DNA, the CDR3 is TGCGCCAGCAGCCACGAGAGGGACAGGGGGTTTGGAAACACCATATATTTT. Its protein product is CASSHERDRGFGNTIYF.

J is TRBJ2-7 and V is TRBV5-6, with 11 bases aligning to TRBD1. Per the germline V gene, CDR1 is SGHDT and CDR2 is YYEEEE. J gave up 9 bases and V 4 bases, and 3 bases lay outside the gene matches. This CDR3 region has 12 residues. CDR3 in amino acids: CASSKGQGGQYF. CDR3 nucleotides: TGTGCCAGCAGCAAGGGACAGGGGGGGCAGTACTTC.

The chain joins TRBV9 to TRBJ2-7; 8 positions match TRBD2. The CDR3 extends over 17 amino acids. J gave up 0 bases and V 3 bases, and 11 bases lay outside the gene matches. Germline values: CDR1 SGDLS, CDR2 YYNGEE. The CDR3 sequence: CASSERETRPSSYEQYF. In DNA, the CDR3 is TGTGCCAGCAGCGAGCGGGAGACCCGACCGAGCTCCTACGAGCAGTACTTC.

This clone was detected a few times. The chain has TRBV5-6 and TRBJ2-2; D possibly corresponds to TRBD2 (5 bases). V was pared by 4 bases and J by 6 bases, with 16 bases between. Germline assignment: CDR1 SGHDT and CDR2 YYEEEE. The CDR3 has 15 residues. The CDR3 DNA sequence: TGTGCCAGCAGCAGAGTCAGCGGATTAGCCGGGGAGCTGTTTTTT. Protein: CASSRVSGLAGELFF.

This chain uses TRBV5-5 with TRBJ2-1; 8 bases agree with TRBD2. V trimming: 4 bases; J trimming: 9 bases; junction bases outside the gene matches: 12. The germline CDR1 and CDR2 sequences are SGHKS and YYEKEE (reference sequence). The CDR3 is 15 amino acids. CDR3 sequence: CASSPLAGWGAEQFF. The CDR3 region has the DNA TGTGCCAGCAGCCCATTAGCGGGGTGGGGGGCTGAGCAGTTCTTC.

The chain carries TRBV4-1 and TRBJ1-3, with D maybe TRBD1 (6 bases). Germline V gives CDR1 MGHRA, CDR2 YSYEKL. The CDR3 has 19 residues. The V and J ends lost 1 base and 0 bases respectively, with 19 bases between them. CDR3: CASSQGVADSGYSGNTIYF. The CDR3 nucleotides read TGCGCCAGCAGCCAAGGGGTTGCGGACAGCGGATACTCTGGAAACACCATATATTTT.

Note on this clone: A junction boundary mismatches the germline segment, possibly from a read error. The chain couples TRBV6-1 to TRBJ2-7, with D perhaps TRBD2 (5 bases). CDR1 is MNHNS and CDR2 is SASEGT in the germline V gene. The CDR3 totals 15 residues. DNA of the CDR3: TGTGCCAGCAGCGAAGATACTGTCAGACGGGGCGAGCAGTACTTC. Residues: CASSEDTVRRGEQYF.

This chain uses TRBV6-6 with TRBJ1-2, with D unclear. The CDR3 is made up of 14 amino acids. V lost 0 bases and J lost 5, with 10 bases in between. Germline V lookup: CDR1 MNHNY, CDR2 SVGAGI (reference sequence). The CDR3 here is CASSYSPRGYGYTF. The CDR3 nucleotides are TGTGCCAGCAGTTACTCCCCACGGGGTTATGGCTACACCTTC.

The rearrangement links TRBV19 to TRBJ1-2, with 12 bases aligning to TRBD1. Germline V CDR1 and CDR2: LNHDA, SQIVND (reference sequence). The CDR3 is 14 residues long. V trimming: 3 bases; J trimming: 7 bases; junction bases outside the gene matches: 3. Written as DNA, the CDR3 is TGTGCCAGTAGTATCAGGGGACAGGGGGCTGGCTACACCTTC. Translated: CASSIRGQGAGYTF.

The V call is TRBV28, the J call TRBJ2-3, with 11 bases aligning to TRBD2. Germline V gives CDR1 MDHEN, CDR2 SYDVKM. V was pared by 3 bases and J by 2 bases, with 25 bases of the junction left unmatched. This CDR3 contains 23 residues. CDR3 DNA sequence: TGTGCCAGCAGTTTCGCCGGCTTCTCGTGGGGGGCTAGCGGGGGGAATGTCACAGATACGCAGTATTTT. It specifies CASSFAGFSWGASGGNVTDTQYF. The whole variable domain, filled in from reference TRBV28 and TRBJ2-3, reads DVKVTQSSRYLVKRTGEKVFLECVQDMDHENMFWYRQDPGLGLRLIYFSYDVKMKEKGDIPEGYSVSREKKERFSLILESASTNQTSMYLCASSFAGFSWGASGGNVTDTQYFGPGTRLTVL.

This chain joins TRBV29-1 and TRBJ1-1; 11 positions agree with TRBD1. Per the germline V gene, CDR1 is SQVTM and CDR2 is ANQGSEA. The CDR3 runs to 13 residues. V shed 7 bases and J 11 bases; nucleotides not matched to a gene: 12. CDR3 protein: CSAGGQGVFWAFF. DNA of the CDR3: TGCAGCGCTGGGGGACAGGGGGTATTTTGGGCTTTCTTT.

The chain recombines TRBV9 with TRBJ2-7, with D perhaps TRBD2 (6 bases). The CDR3 runs 18 residues. V lost 3 bases, J lost 0 bases, and 22 bases lay in between. Germline CDR1 and CDR2: SGDLS and YYNGEE. CDR3 amino acids: CASSADLGAGISSYEQYF. DNA for the CDR3: TGTGCCAGCAGCGCCGACCTAGGGGCGGGGATAAGCTCCTACGAGCAGTACTTC.

The chain recombines TRBV2 with TRBJ2-7, with a tentative D call TRBD1 (6 bases). CDR3 length: 14 amino acids. CDR1 and CDR2 (germline): SNHLY, FYNNEI. V was cut by 6 bases and J by 3 bases, with 15 bases left in between. The CDR3 spells CASRATGYIYEQYF. The CDR3 DNA reads TGTGCCAGCAGAGCAACAGGGTATATCTACGAGCAGTACTTC. The entire variable domain, with the rest obtained from reference TRBV2 and TRBJ2-7, is as follows: EPEVTQTPSHQVTQMGQEVILRCVPISNHLYFYWYRQILGQKVEFLVSFYNNEISEKSEIFDDQFSVERPDGSNFTLKIRSTKLEDSAMYFCASRATGYIYEQYFGPGTRLTVT.

CDR3 in amino acids: CAWGGQGAYEQYF. The CDR3 nucleotides read TGTGCCTGGGGCGGACAGGGGGCCTACGAGCAGTACTTC. This chain uses TRBV30 with TRBJ2-7; 10 bases map to TRBD1. CDR3 size: 13 residues. Trimming removed 5 bases from V and 2 bases from J; junction bases left unmatched: 3. Germline V gives CDR1 GTSNPN, CDR2 SVGIG (reference sequence).

J is TRBJ2-3 and V is TRBV6-6; 8 bases align to TRBD1. Germline CDR1 and CDR2: MNHNY and SVGAGI (reference sequence). CDR3 length: 16 residues. The V and J ends lost 6 bases and 0 bases, in that order; junction bases with no gene match: 8. DNA of the CDR3: TGTGCCAGCAGAAAAAGCAGGGGGCTTAGCACAGATACGCAGTATTTT. This translates into CASRKSRGLSTDTQYF.